These 21 T cell receptor beta chains share one sample of origin, sequenced in a study of blood T cell repertoires in COVID-19. The table came from immunoSEQ multiplex PCR; TCRdb's copy has only in-frame clones and leaves some out. The sample shows around 160,000 clones, around 81% of them seen only once. Sequencing was performed on peripheral blood. All receptors derive from a man aged 60-69 years with active or convalescent COVID-19.

This chain uses TRBV5-6 with TRBJ1-4, with D maybe TRBD1 (6 bases). The V gene's germline CDR1 is SGHDT and CDR2 YYEEEE. This CDR3 contains 16 residues. Trimming stripped 3 bases from V and 1 base from J, with 13 bases between. The CDR3 coding sequence is TGTGCCAGCAGCTGGGGAACGGGACAAACTAATGAAAAACTGTTTTTT. It codes for CASSWGTGQTNEKLFF.

This chain uses TRBV5-6 with TRBJ2-2; possibly TRBD2 for D (6 bases). The CDR3 sequence is 15 residues long. Looked up from germline, CDR1 is SGHDT and CDR2 is YYEEEE. V lost 2 bases to trimming and J lost 5 bases, with 13 bases between them. CDR3: CASSLSMGRTGELFF. CDR3 DNA: TGTGCCAGCAGCTTATCAATGGGGAGGACCGGGGAGCTGTTTTTT.

This chain connects TRBV10-2 to TRBJ2-7, with 9 bases fitting TRBD2. The CDR3 runs 16 residues. Germline lookup yields CDR1 WSHSY and CDR2 SAAADI. Trimming took 2 bases from V and 4 from J; bases not matched to a gene: 9. The CDR3 DNA sequence: TGCGCCAGCAGTGAGGGGGTAGCGGGAGTTCGGTACGAGCAGTACTTC. This gives the protein CASSEGVAGVRYEQYF.

V gene TRBV4-1 combines with J gene TRBJ2-5; perhaps TRBD1 as D (6 bases). Trimming stripped 4 bases from V and 0 bases from J, with 12 bases between. This CDR3 is 15 amino acids long. Germline V gene lookup returns CDR1 MGHRA and CDR2 YSYEKL. CDR3 protein: CASSLSGTYQETQYF. CDR3 in DNA: TGCGCCAGCAGCCTATCCGGGACATACCAAGAGACCCAGTACTTC.

The chain joins TRBV27 to TRBJ2-1; perhaps TRBD2 as D (5 bases). From germline, CDR1 is MNHEY and CDR2 SMNVEV (reference sequence). This CDR3 is built from 16 residues. With 5 bases removed from V and 0 bases from J, the gap between germline ends came to 14 bases. The CDR3 region has the DNA TGTGCCAGCAGTAGAGGGAGCCCGAGCTCCTACAATGAGCAGTTCTTC. Its translation: CASSRGSPSSYNEQFF.

The J gene is TRBJ1-3, the V gene TRBV6-4; D uncertain. The CDR3 is made up of 15 amino acids. Trimming cost V 9 bases and J 0 bases, with 15 bases left between them. Germline V gene data show CDR1 as MRHNA and CDR2 as SNTAGT. Here the CDR3 reads CARDRKESSGNTIYF. DNA of the CDR3: TGTGCCAGAGATCGAAAAGAGAGCTCTGGAAACACCATATATTTT.

The sample holds one count of this clone. This CDR3 is CASSPRTGEETQYF. The CDR3 DNA reads TGTGCCAGCAGCCCCCGGACAGGGGAAGAGACCCAGTACTTC. This sequence joins TRBV5-8 and TRBJ2-5; 9 bases are shared with TRBD1. CDR3 length: 14 residues. Looked up from germline, CDR1 is SGHTS and CDR2 is YDEGEE. Germline trimming cut 4 bases from V and 3 bases from J; bases unmatched to any gene: 4.

This chain links TRBV6-6 with TRBJ2-3; no definite D call. V gave up 2 bases and J gave up 4 bases, with 7 bases separating them. CDR1 MNHNY and CDR2 SVGAGI come from the germline V gene (reference sequence). CDR3 length equals 13 residues. The CDR3 protein is CASSYLAADTQYF. In DNA form, the CDR3 reads TGTGCCAGCAGTTACCTCGCGGCAGATACGCAGTATTTT.

The chain combines TRBV28 with TRBJ2-3, with 8 bases matching TRBD2. J lost 2 bases, V lost 4 bases, and 11 bases had no gene match. The CDR3 spans 17 residues. The V gene's germline CDR1 is MDHEN and CDR2 SYDVKM. CDR3 region: CASSSPRLSGNTDTQYF. CDR3 nucleotide sequence: TGTGCCAGCAGTTCCCCGCGTCTTAGCGGGAACACAGATACGCAGTATTTT. Together with reference TRBV28 and TRBJ2-3, the CDR3 gives the full variable domain: DVKVTQSSRYLVKRTGEKVFLECVQDMDHENMFWYRQDPGLGLRLIYFSYDVKMKEKGDIPEGYSVSREKKERFSLILESASTNQTSMYLCASSSPRLSGNTDTQYFGPGTRLTVL.

V is TRBV10-3 and J is TRBJ1-1; D may be TRBD1 (6 bases). Trimming removed 4 bases from V and 0 bases from J, with 12 bases in between. The CDR3 length is 15 residues. From germline, CDR1 is ENHRY and CDR2 SYGVKD. The CDR3 is CAISVTGPMNTEAFF. CDR3 sequence (DNA): TGTGCCATCAGTGTCACAGGGCCCATGAACACTGAAGCTTTCTTT.

This chain uses TRBV7-9 with TRBJ2-3; TRBD2 matches at 7 bases. V lost 2 bases and J lost 2; bases outside the gene matches: 4. CDR1 and CDR2 from the germline V gene are SEHNR and FQNEAQ (reference sequence). The CDR3 is made up of 15 amino acids. The CDR3 sequence is CASSLTSGNTDTQYF. Here the CDR3 DNA reads TGTGCCAGCAGCTTAACCAGCGGGAACACAGATACGCAGTATTTT.

The V gene is TRBV19, the J gene TRBJ1-2; the D is unclear. Germline V gene lookup returns CDR1 LNHDA and CDR2 SQIVND (reference sequence). This CDR3 is built from 13 residues. V was clipped by 5 bases and J by 7 bases, with 14 bases between them. Here the CDR3 reads CASSEFPGSGYTF. In DNA, the CDR3 is TGTGCCAGTAGTGAGTTTCCGGGGTCTGGCTACACCTTC.

The chain is built from TRBV7-9 and TRBJ2-7; a weak D match, TRBD1 (6 bases). Germline-derived CDR1 and CDR2 are SEHNR and FQNEAQ (reference sequence). The CDR3 has 14 amino acids. V lost 5 bases to trimming and J lost 4 bases, with 15 bases between them. CDR3 residues: CASSPRTAQYEQYF. In nucleotides, the CDR3 is TGTGCCAGCAGCCCTCGGACAGCCCAATACGAGCAGTACTTC.

The chain joins TRBV27 to TRBJ1-2; D unresolved. Germline V CDR1 and CDR2: MNHEY, SMNVEV (reference sequence). The CDR3 covers 13 residues. V lost 3 bases and J 0 bases, leaving 5 bases between the germline ends. This chain's CDR3 is CASSLTTNYGYTF. The CDR3 DNA reads TGTGCCAGCAGTTTGACAACTAACTATGGCTACACCTTC.

J is TRBJ2-1 and V is TRBV4-1; D gene uncertain. The CDR3 loop spans 14 amino acids. Trimming shortened V by 0 bases and J by 10 bases, and 13 bases separated the two germline ends. Per germline, CDR1 MGHRA and CDR2 YSYEKL. CDR3 sequence: CASSQDPASREQFF. In DNA form, the CDR3 reads TGCGCCAGCAGCCAAGATCCAGCGTCAAGAGAGCAGTTCTTC.

V and J are TRBV29-1 and TRBJ1-1; D perhaps matches TRBD1 (6 bases). Trimming cost V 1 base and J 5 bases, with 14 bases left between them. The CDR3 loop spans 14 amino acids. CDR1 is SQVTM and CDR2 is ANQGSEA in the germline V gene. CDR3 coding DNA: TGCAGCGTTGAAGTCGGGGGGCGCGGGACTGAAGCTTTCTTT. This translates into CSVEVGGRGTEAFF.

The rearrangement joins TRBV28 to TRBJ2-1; TRBD2 matches at 8 bases. The CDR3 is 15 amino acids. V lost 5 bases, J lost 9 bases, and 12 bases stayed unmatched. Germline V gene sequence: CDR1 MDHEN, CDR2 SYDVKM. As DNA, the CDR3 is TGTGCCAGCAGTCCAGGGGCGGGAGGCTCTCGTGAGCAGTTCTTC. Its protein product is CASSPGAGGSREQFF.

A note on this clone: The sample has other DNA sequences that encode this CDR3 too. This chain links TRBV6-5 with TRBJ1-5; D might be TRBD1 (5 bases). The germline V gene encodes CDR1 MNHEY and CDR2 SVGAGI. This CDR3 is 14 amino acids long. The germline V and J ends were trimmed by 2 bases and 6 bases, with 11 bases remaining between them. In DNA form, the CDR3 reads TGTGCCAGCAGTTACGGGCAGGGCAGTCAGCCCCAGCATTTT. It yields the protein CASSYGQGSQPQHF.

The chain links TRBV28 to TRBJ1-5, with D maybe TRBD1 (5 bases). Per the germline V gene, CDR1 is MDHEN and CDR2 is SYDVKM. Trimming left V 6 bases short and J 2 bases short, with 14 bases between. This CDR3 has 15 residues. CDR3 in amino acids: CASRYQGYGNQPQHF. CDR3 DNA sequence: TGTGCCAGCAGATATCAGGGCTATGGCAATCAGCCCCAGCATTTT.

This chain links TRBV11-3 with TRBJ2-5, with D possibly matching TRBD2 (5 bases). Trimming shortened V by 5 bases and J by 5 bases, and 12 bases separated the two germline ends. Germline V gives CDR1 SGHNT, CDR2 YENEEA. This CDR3 spans 13 amino acids. The CDR3 protein is CASSQRVGETQYF. The CDR3 region has the DNA TGTGCCAGCAGCCAGAGGGTTGGGGAGACCCAGTACTTC.

The V gene is TRBV5-8, the J gene TRBJ2-2, with 8 bases identical to TRBD1. Germline V lookup: CDR1 SGHTS, CDR2 YDEGEE. V was clipped by 2 bases and J by 6 bases; unmatched bases: 3. The length of the CDR3 is 14 residues. The CDR3 loop is CASSFDRGPGELFF. CDR3 nucleotide sequence: TGTGCCAGCAGCTTCGACAGGGGTCCCGGGGAGCTGTTTTTT.